This T cell receptor beta chain came from a study of PD-1 blockade in classical Hodgkin lymphoma. Study findings and constraints: Patients with a complete response exhibited baseline diversity comparable to newly diagnosed patients.

In the case of this clone: The antigen is unknown.

The patients all showed relapse after autologous stem cell transplantation, while their brentuximab vedotin exposure varied. Germline CDR1 reads KGHSH; CDR2 reads LQKENI. V lost 6 bases, J lost 6 bases, and 7 bases stayed unmatched. The CDR3 runs to 15 residues. Here immunoSEQ multiplex PCR was the method, and the copy in TCRdb shows in-frame clones only, minus some. This table holds tens of thousands of clones, more than 80% found once. The material was peripheral blood mononuclear cells (PBMCs), obtained at baseline. This chain links TRBV18 with TRBJ2-1; 11 bases agree with TRBD2. The receptor's source is a human donor with classical Hodgkin lymphoma. This chain's CDR3 is CASSPPSGGFNEQFF. In DNA, the CDR3 is TGTGCCAGCTCGCCTCCTAGCGGGGGGTTCAATGAGCAGTTCTTC.